Described below is a single T cell receptor beta chain sequence and its context. Its antigen remains undetermined. No per-base quality is available; no much larger clone lies one base away. The sample is drawn from a study of vaccination and CD4 T cells after COVID-19 (dated by TCRdb to between 2022 and 2023). Background for the entire study: Convalescent patients had a positive SARS-CoV-2 result on nasal swab PCR, and of these patients, several had mild disease and one had severe disease. Participants received two doses of either the Pfizer-BioNTech BNT162b2 vaccine (n=8) or the Moderna mRNA-1273 vaccine (n=2). Post-COVID blood samples were collected from convalescent patients a median of approximately 93 days after diagnosis, with a range of about 30 to 161 days. The cultures were stimulated with overlapping spike peptide pools from SARS-CoV-2 and from the common cold coronaviruses HCoV-NL63, HCoV-OC43 and HCoV-229E. In ten to eleven COVID-19 convalescent patients and a few infection-naive healthy vaccine recipients, researchers compared the spike-specific CD4+ TCR repertoire from before mRNA vaccination with the repertoire from after. Control cultures used a CEFX viral epitope pool as positive control, an HIV-1 Nef peptide pool as negative control, or no peptide. Six males and four females were included in the convalescent cohort, with two Hispanic individuals, seven Caucasians, two Asians and one multiracial person represented. The time from the second vaccine dose to post-vaccine blood sampling had a median of roughly 77 days and ranged from about 12 to 250 days. The full study reports these points: Although the median number of SARS-CoV-2-reactive clonotypes went up from around 19 after infection to 35 to 40 after vaccination, the increase was not significant. Relatively few convalescent patients were included in the study, and early timepoints after natural infection were not analyzed. In convalescent patients, nearly all vaccine-specific clones (304 of 307) were found to be mono-reactive for SARS-CoV-2 spike rather than cross-reactive with common cold coronaviruses. Among the post-vaccine SARS-CoV-2-reactive clones in convalescent patients, a median around 90% showed up only after vaccination, which suggests vaccine-specific priming.

The library relied on PCR. TCR sequencing of DNA from cultured CD4+ T cells used the Oncomine TCR Beta short-read assay at the Johns Hopkins FTIC core. Genomic DNA was extracted from the cultured CD4+ T cells with the QIAamp micro DNA kit. The Oncomine TCR Beta libraries from cultured CD4+ T cells were pooled using unique dual indexes and then sequenced on an Illumina iSeq 100. On the authors' methods: Non-productive sequences were filtered out, and CDR3s that did not start with C, did not end with F or W, or were shorter than 7 amino acids were discarded. Antigen-specific clonotypes were identified using the MANAFEST web application through comparison of peptide-stimulated wells with reference and other culture wells. For a clone to be called positive, the clone needed an FDR below 0.05, an odds ratio above 5, and a productive frequency above 0.1% in at least two of three replicate wells. Clonotypes that were significantly expanded in both SARS-CoV-2 spike wells and at least one common cold coronavirus spike condition were defined as cross-reactive. Levenshtein distances (stringdist) and unrooted phylogenetic trees (ape) in R version 3.6.1 were used to assess CDR3 homology. TCRdb reran the public reads through fastp at Q25 and MiXCR, keeping productive beta chains. Identical CDR3 proteins give one entry, which carries the most common genes and DNA. TCRdb's processing, not the authors' own work, is the source of the V and J calls. In all, the sample holds about 12,000 distinct CDR3 sequences, and under 80% of those were seen once. Over 9.5% of the sample is held by the ten biggest clonotypes.

CDR3 length: 14 amino acids, cysteine to phenylalanine. Only the CDR3 region is kept as DNA, spanning 42 bases read in frame from base 1. Relative to germline, V is missing 6 bases and J is missing 4 bases, with 4 bases of the junction outside any gene match. The CDR1 and CDR2 encoded by the germline V gene (reference sequence) are DFQATT and SNEGSKA. What the treatment or condition label conveys for this sample: roughly nine-day PBMC culture with coronavirus spike peptide pools or control peptides (ViraFEST assay). The ViraFEST assay was used in the study, in which antigen-specific T cells were expanded with peptide pools and expanded clonotypes were subsequently identified by TCR sequencing. The convalescent patients' positive SARS-CoV-2 PCR tests were from March to December 2020, which was before the Alpha, Beta and Delta variants emerged in the United States. Each well held fewer than 2.5 million PBMCs cultured with around 9 ug/ml peptide pools in IMDM containing around 5% human AB serum and approximately 10 IU/ml IL-2. On days 3 and 7, half of the culture medium was replaced with fresh IL-2-containing medium. After around 11 days of culture, CD4+ T cells were isolated by negative selection with the EasySep CD4+ T cell isolation kit. Ficoll-Paque Plus gradient centrifugation was used to isolate PBMCs from whole blood, and the isolated PBMCs were then either used fresh or cryopreserved at -140C. Each culture condition was generally run in triplicate wells.

This TCR came from a human donor who had recovered from COVID-19. Recombination joined TRBV20-1 with TRBJ2-1, and TRBD2 matches 12 of the central bases. Input material: CD4+ T cells from blood, cultured in vitro. CDR3 sequence: CSASTSGGYNEQFF. The DNA is TGCAGTGCCTCGACTAGCGGGGGATACAATGAGCAGTTCTTC.